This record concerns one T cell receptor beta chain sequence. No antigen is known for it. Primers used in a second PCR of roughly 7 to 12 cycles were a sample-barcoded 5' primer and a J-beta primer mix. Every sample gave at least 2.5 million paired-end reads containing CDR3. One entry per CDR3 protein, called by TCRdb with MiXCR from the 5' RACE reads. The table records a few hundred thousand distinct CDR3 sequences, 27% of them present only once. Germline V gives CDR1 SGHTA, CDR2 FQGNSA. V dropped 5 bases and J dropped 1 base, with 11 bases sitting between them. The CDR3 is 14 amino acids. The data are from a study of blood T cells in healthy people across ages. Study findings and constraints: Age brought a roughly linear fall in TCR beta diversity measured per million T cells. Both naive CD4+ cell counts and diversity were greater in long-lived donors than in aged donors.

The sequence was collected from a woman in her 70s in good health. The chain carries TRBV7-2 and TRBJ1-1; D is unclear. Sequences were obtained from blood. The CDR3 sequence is CASSSRRENTEAFF. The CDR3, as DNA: TGTGCCAGCAGCAGCAGACGGGAGAACACTGAAGCTTTCTTT.